The text below deals with one T cell receptor (beta chain). Its cognate antigen is unknown. This specimen comes from a study of T cells after yellow fever vaccination. The study's findings and limits: Subsequent booster samples again held most clones from primary vaccination (just under 98% CD4, roughly 91% CD8). Contaminants from the bulk population, in the form of abundant clonotypes, could be found in FACS-sorted repertoires.

Synthesis of TCR cDNA relied on 5'RACE template switching, which attached a universal primer site and UMIs. TCRdb re-called the 5' RACE reads through MiXCR, storing one row per CDR3 protein. The table lists a few hundred thousand distinct CDR3 sequences, roughly 4% of them singletons, with 23% in the top ten. The CDR3 runs 13 residues. The germline V gene has CDR1 KGHSH and CDR2 LQKENI. V lost 3 bases, J lost 4 bases, and 8 bases lay in between. The sequence came from a man younger than 30 who received the YFV17D yellow fever vaccine. The rearrangement links TRBV18 to TRBJ2-3; no reliable D call. Sequenced here: PBMCs, sampled on the day of the yellow fever booster vaccination. CDR3 in amino acids: CASSPIRPDTQYF. The CDR3 coding sequence is TGTGCCAGCTCACCTATTCGGCCAGATACGCAGTATTTT.